The present T cell receptor beta chain was sequenced within a study of CD8 T cells in ankylosing spondylitis. General study findings and limits: From matched ankylosing spondylitis synovial fluid, disease-linked clones were reportedly recovered at significantly enriched levels. What appeared characteristic of ankylosing spondylitis blood was a TCR beta motif of several highly homologous variants. Certain motif variants had earlier appeared in reactive arthritis synovial fluid and blood.

As the method for making TCR beta libraries, quantitative 5'-RACE with molecular barcodes was used. TCRdb re-called the 5' RACE reads with MiXCR, one entry per CDR3 protein. This sample has about 250,000 distinct CDR3 sequences; roughly 32% occur once, and the top ten carry about 4%. This CDR3 is built from 13 residues. V lost 3 bases and J 4 bases, leaving 9 bases between the germline ends. Germline V lookup: CDR1 MNHEY, CDR2 SMNVEV (reference sequence). Worth noting for this clonotype: Its cognate antigen is unknown.

V usage is TRBV27 and J usage is TRBJ1-2; D might be TRBD1 (6 bases). Sequencing was carried out using blood, either unsorted or a sorted T cell fraction (not recorded which). The origin of this receptor is a male donor with ankylosing spondylitis or in good health (not recorded which). The CDR3 region is CASSFGGGYGYTF. The CDR3, as DNA: TGTGCCAGCAGTTTTGGGGGCGGCTATGGCTACACCTTC.